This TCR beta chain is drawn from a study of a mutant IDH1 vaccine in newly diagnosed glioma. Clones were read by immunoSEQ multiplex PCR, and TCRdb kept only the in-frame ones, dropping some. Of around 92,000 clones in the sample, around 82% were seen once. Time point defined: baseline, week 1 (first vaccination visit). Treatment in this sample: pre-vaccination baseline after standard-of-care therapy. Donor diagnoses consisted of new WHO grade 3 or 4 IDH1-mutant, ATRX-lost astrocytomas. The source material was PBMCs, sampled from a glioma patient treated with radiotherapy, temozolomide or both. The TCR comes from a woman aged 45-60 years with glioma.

The CDR3 bases are TGTGCCAGCAGCTTAGTCTTCGGAAACAATGAGCAGTTCTTC. It specifies CASSLVFGNNEQFF. This chain uses TRBV7-2 with TRBJ2-1; no clear D. The CDR3 runs 14 residues. V was trimmed by 1 base and J by 5 bases, leaving 9 bases between them. From germline, CDR1 is SGHTA and CDR2 FQGNSA.